The 28 T cell receptor beta chains listed next were all sequenced from one sample in a study of tumor and adjacent non-tumor tissue in lung cancer. The library came from three nested PCR rounds adapted from ARM-PCR protocols. Each CDR3 protein gets one entry after TCRdb re-called the multiplex PCR reads with MiXCR. The sample consists of more than 85,000 distinct CDR3 sequences, under 90% of them appearing once. This sample's RNA came from whole unsorted tissue. The specimen sequenced was lung tumor tissue. All receptors come from a man between 65 and 85 years old with non-small cell lung cancer.

As to this clonotype: One junction end disagrees with the germline gene, perhaps due to a read error. This chain links TRBV29-1 with TRBJ1-1; TRBD1 agrees at 8 bases. The CDR3 has 14 residues. Germline-derived CDR1 and CDR2 are SQVTM and ANQGSEA. In nucleotides, the CDR3 is TGCAGCGTCCTCGGACAGGGAATTAAAACTGAAGTTTTCTTT. Residues: CSVLGQGIKTEVFF.

Comment on this clonotype: Mismatch with germline at one junction end may stem from a read error. The rearrangement links TRBV28 to TRBJ1-5, with 9 bases matching TRBD1. This CDR3 comprises 15 residues. Germline assignment: CDR1 MDHEN and CDR2 SYDVKM. In DNA, the CDR3 is TGTGCCGGCAGACCTGGGACAGGGCGCAATCAGCCCCAGCATTTT. Residues: CAGRPGTGRNQPQHF.

This clonotype was counted between two and nine times. The chain employs TRBV7-9 and TRBJ2-1; the match to TRBD2 covers 11 bases. The CDR3 runs to 18 residues. V gave up 5 bases and J gave up 0 bases; unmatched junction bases: 9. CDR1 is SEHNR, CDR2 FQNEAQ, per germline (reference sequence). CDR3 sequence: CASSPPGLAGGSYNEQFF. In DNA, the CDR3 is TGTGCCAGCAGCCCCCCGGGGCTAGCGGGGGGCTCCTACAATGAGCAGTTCTTC.

Comments on this clonotype: The junction departs from the called germline gene at one end, perhaps through a read error. J is TRBJ1-1 and V is TRBV29-1, with no clear D. CDR3 length: 14 residues. Germline CDR1 is SQVTM and CDR2 is ANQGSEA. The CDR3 is CSVEAGGMNTEAFF. The CDR3, as DNA: TGCAGCGTTGAGGCTGGAGGCATGAACACTGAAGCATTCTTT.

Points on this clonotype: One end of the junction varies from germline; a read error may be responsible. The rearrangement uses TRBV5-1 and TRBJ2-5, with a weak D call TRBD1 (6 bases). Germline loops: CDR1 SGHRS, CDR2 YFSETQ. The CDR3 is made up of 13 amino acids. CDR3 sequence (DNA): TGCGCCTGCAGCGAAACAGGGACGGAGACCCAGTACTTC. This gives the protein CACSETGTETQYF.

This sequence joins TRBV28 and TRBJ2-3; D is possibly TRBD1 or TRBD2 (5 bases each). CDR1 is MDHEN and CDR2 is SYDVKM in the germline V gene. The ends were cut back, 5 bases at V and 5 bases at J, with 20 bases in the middle. This CDR3 spans 16 amino acids. CDR3 in DNA: TGTGCCAGCAGTGTTATAGTGGGGGTGCCCATAGATACGCAGTATTTT. It translates to CASSVIVGVPIDTQYF.

As to this clonotype: Relative to the germline gene, one junction end is altered; a read error may explain this. The chain has TRBV11-2 and TRBJ2-1, with a weak D call TRBD2 (6 bases). Germline V CDR1 and CDR2: SGHAT, FQNNGV. This CDR3 spans 13 amino acids. The CDR3 reads CASSLRGRTIQFF. CDR3 nucleotide sequence: TGTGCTAGCAGTTTACGAGGAAGGACTATCCAGTTCTTC.

Regarding this clonotype: The conserved closing phenylalanine or tryptophan is absent in this CDR3, likely reflecting a read error. This chain links TRBV15 with TRBJ1-5; D unresolved. The CDR3 spans 12 residues. Germline CDR1 LNHNV, CDR2 YYDKDF (reference sequence). The CDR3 reads CASSRVNQPQHV. In nucleotides, the CDR3 is TGTGCCAGCAGCAGAGTGAATCAGCCCCAGCATGTT.

About this clonotype: No conserved phenylalanine or tryptophan is present at the end of the CDR3, so a read error is the likely explanation. The chain has TRBV20-1 and TRBJ2-7; D remains ambiguous. The ends were cut back, 6 bases at V and 2 bases at J, with 11 bases in the middle. The CDR3 loop spans 12 amino acids. Per germline, CDR1 DFQATT and CDR2 SNEGSKA (reference sequence). This CDR3 reads CSAADGPYEQYS. CDR3 nucleotide sequence: TGCAGTGCCGCAGACGGTCCCTACGAGCAGTACTCA.

Comments on this clonotype: Germline is not matched at one junction end, which may reflect a read error. V is TRBV4-2 and J is TRBJ2-5; 15 bases line up with TRBD2. CDR1 is LGHNA and CDR2 is YNFKEQ in the germline V gene. This CDR3 contains 16 residues. CDR3 sequence reads: CANSQRTSGRAETQYF. The CDR3 DNA follows: TGTGCCAACAGCCAACGGACTAGCGGGAGGGCGGAGACCCAGTACTTC.

V is TRBV28 and J is TRBJ2-7; D unclear. Trimming pared 7 bases from V and 4 bases from J, leaving 11 bases between. The CDR3 has 12 residues. Germline values: CDR1 MDHEN, CDR2 SYDVKM. CDR3 in amino acids: CASNEQPYEQYF. In DNA form, the CDR3 reads TGTGCCAGCAACGAACAACCGTACGAGCAGTACTTC.

This clonotype came up once. The chain links TRBV14 to TRBJ2-6; D possibly corresponds to TRBD1 (6 bases). V lost 5 bases and J 0 bases, leaving 20 bases between the germline ends. The CDR3 extends over 19 amino acids. Germline-derived CDR1 and CDR2 are SGHDN and FVKESK. The CDR3 bases are TGTGCCAGCAGCTGCTTAAGTCAGGGGACCAACTCTGGGGCCAACGTCCTGACTTTC. Amino acid sequence: CASSCLSQGTNSGANVLTF.

As for this clonotype: A junction boundary mismatches the germline segment, possibly from a read error. This sequence joins TRBV5-1 and TRBJ2-5, with unresolved D. This CDR3 comprises 13 residues. Germline V gene sequence: CDR1 SGHRS, CDR2 YFSETQ. CDR3 nucleotide sequence: TGCGCCAGCATGATAGTCTTGGGGAAGACCCAGTATTTC. Its protein product is CASMIVLGKTQYF.

This clonotype occurred many times. The rearrangement uses TRBV6-6 and TRBJ2-1; 10 bases match TRBD1. This CDR3 region has 15 residues. CDR1 is MNHNY and CDR2 is SVGAGI in the germline V gene (reference sequence). J gave up 6 bases and V 7 bases, and 9 bases lay outside the gene matches. The CDR3 region is CASIVTGGLCNEQFF. The CDR3 nucleotides read TGTGCCAGCATTGTGACAGGGGGCCTCTGCAATGAGCAGTTCTTC.

Concerning this clonotype: At one of its ends the junction is not consistent with the germline gene, which may arise from a read error. This chain links TRBV20-1 with TRBJ1-1, with 8 bases aligning to TRBD1. This CDR3 spans 17 amino acids. Germline CDR1 and CDR2: DFQATT and SNEGSKA (reference sequence). This CDR3 is CSARDGETGDSSTEVFF. The DNA for the CDR3 is TGCAGTGCTAGAGATGGCGAGACAGGGGACTCGAGCACTGAAGTTTTCTTT.

The rearrangement joins TRBV11-2 to TRBJ2-5, with D tentatively TRBD1 (6 bases). Germline CDR1 SGHAT, CDR2 FQNNGV. There are 15 residues in the CDR3. V lost 7 bases to trimming and J lost 7 bases, with 22 bases between them. The CDR3 nucleotides read TGTGCCAGCAACTTTAGCCCCGGGACAAGCGGGACCCAGTACTTC. Translating gives CASNFSPGTSGTQYF.

To note about this clonotype: Since the CDR3 does not end with the conserved phenylalanine or tryptophan, this likely comes from a read error. CDR3 DNA sequence: TGTGCCAGCAGCCTCCTAGGGACTAGCGAGGGCTACGATGAGCAGTTCTAC. Translated, it gives CASSLLGTSEGYDEQFY. The V gene is TRBV11-3, the J gene TRBJ2-1; 10 bases match TRBD2. CDR3 length: 17 amino acids. Germline V gives CDR1 SGHNT, CDR2 YENEEA.

Concerning this clonotype: A much larger clone is a single base away; this may be a read error. The chain joins TRBV30 to TRBJ2-5; no clear D gene. CDR1 is GTSNPN, CDR2 SVGIG, per germline (reference sequence). The CDR3 is 12 residues long. V lost 5 bases and J 4 bases, leaving 11 bases between the germline ends. The CDR3 region is CAWGAVGETQYF. The CDR3 nucleotides are TGTGCCTGGGGTGCTGTCGGAGAGACCCAGTACTTC.

The rearrangement links TRBV11-2 to TRBJ2-1; TRBD1 agrees at 8 bases. Trimming took 5 bases from V and 9 from J; bases not matched to a gene: 12. Germline loops: CDR1 SGHAT, CDR2 FQNNGV. The CDR3 is made up of 15 amino acids. This CDR3 is CASSPGTGRDSEQFF. Written as DNA, the CDR3 is TGTGCCAGCAGCCCTGGGACAGGAAGGGACAGTGAGCAGTTCTTC.

A word on this clonotype: The CDR3 end shows no conserved phenylalanine or tryptophan, and so a read error is likely. The DNA is left out, because the CDR3 cannot be placed on it with certainty; the CDR3 is given as TCRdb lists it. The rearrangement links TRBV5-6 to TRBJ2-5; the DNA was not compared with TRBD1, the D call given in the table. From germline, CDR1 is SGHDT and CDR2 YYEEEE. The CDR3 has 14 amino acids, counting both end residues. The CDR3 sequence: CASSWDFRGEIQHY.

In regard to this clonotype: A much larger clone is a single base away; this may be a read error. The chain recombines TRBV29-1 with TRBJ1-1, with D perhaps TRBD1 (5 bases). CDR1 SQVTM and CDR2 ANQGSEA come from the germline V gene. The length of the CDR3 is 13 residues. The DNA of the CDR3 is TGCAGCATTGAAAGGGGTATGAACACTGAAGCTTTCTTT. It specifies CSIERGMNTEAFF.

Worth noting for this clonotype: One end of the junction is discordant with germline, which a read error may explain. V usage is TRBV29-1 and J usage is TRBJ1-2; D is perhaps TRBD1 (5 bases). The CDR3 contains 16 residues. CDR1 is SQVTM and CDR2 is ANQGSEA in the germline V gene. In nucleotides, the CDR3 is TGCAGCGCTCTCCCCTACGTGGGGCCAGATAACTATGGCTACATCTTC. This translates into CSALPYVGPDNYGYIF.

On this clonotype itself: Compared with germline, one end of the junction differs, possibly owing to a read error. The V call is TRBV6-1, the J call TRBJ2-6; TRBD2 matches at 8 bases. Per the germline V gene, CDR1 is MNHNS and CDR2 is SASEGT. The CDR3 has 18 residues. The CDR3 protein is CASNPGLVAHSWANVLTF. In nucleotides, the CDR3 is TGTGCCAGCAATCCGGGACTAGTGGCACACTCTTGGGCCAACGTCCTGACGTTC.

This clonotype has more than one count but fewer than ten. A much more abundant neighbour one base away suggests this may be a read error. The V and J genes are TRBV28 and TRBJ1-4; 9 bases fit TRBD1. CDR1 is MDHEN and CDR2 is SYDVKM in the germline V gene. This CDR3 has 13 residues. CDR3 nucleotides: TGTGCCATCCCGGACAGGGGCAGCGAAAAACTGCTTTTT. Translation gives CAIPDRGSEKLLF.

A note on this clonotype: A junction boundary mismatches the germline segment, possibly from a read error. This chain connects TRBV6-6 to TRBJ2-7, with D perhaps matching TRBD1 or TRBD2 (5 bases each). This CDR3 is 13 amino acids long. CDR1 and CDR2 (germline): MNHNY, SVGAGI (reference sequence). CDR3 nucleotide sequence: TGTGTCAGCAGTTACTCACGGGGCTTCGAGCAGTACTTT. This encodes CVSSYSRGFEQYF.

On this clonotype itself: A junction end diverges from the germline sequence, so it may reflect a read error. The chain is built from TRBV28 and TRBJ1-4; D is unclear. Germline CDR1 is MDHEN and CDR2 is SYDVKM. This CDR3 comprises 15 residues. The CDR3 DNA sequence: TGTGCCTGCAGTCCCTGGTCCCTAACTAATGAAAAACTGTTCTTT. Protein product: CACSPWSLTNEKLFF.

The chain combines TRBV4-1 with TRBJ2-5; D gene uncertain. V lost 3 bases to trimming and J lost 12 bases, with 14 bases between them. Germline assignment: CDR1 MGHRA and CDR2 YSYEKL. The CDR3 has 12 residues. In DNA, the CDR3 is TGCGCCAGCAGCCACCCCCAAGAGACAAAGTACTTC. It encodes CASSHPQETKYF.

This clonotype was seen more than once but under ten times. This chain uses TRBV20-1 with TRBJ2-1; 8 bases agree with TRBD2. Germline V gene data show CDR1 as DFQATT and CDR2 as SNEGSKA (reference sequence). The trim removed 4 bases at V and 3 bases at J, leaving 11 bases unmatched. This CDR3 is 16 amino acids long. The CDR3, as DNA: TGCAGTGCTATAGGCGGGAGGCCGAAAGGCTACAATGAGCAGTTCTTC. As protein: CSAIGGRPKGYNEQFF.